The present entry profiles one TCR beta chain with its context. The data derive from a study of blood T cell repertoires in COVID-19. Study-level information: PBMCs, B-cell-depleted T cells, or T cells were the source of the cDNA or gDNA that made up the material.

Libraries were prepared by immunoSEQ multiplex PCR; TCRdb keeps only in-frame clonotypes and omits some of them. This table holds about 110,000 clones, under 90% found once. The CDR3 totals 17 residues. Germline values: CDR1 SGDLS, CDR2 YYNGEE. Trimming took 4 bases from V and 3 from J; bases not matched to a gene: 14. Sequencing was performed on peripheral blood. This TCR came from a woman in her sixties with acute or convalescent COVID-19. The chain has TRBV9 and TRBJ1-1; 8 positions match TRBD1. The CDR3 here is CASSPFGQGGGDTEAFF. CDR3 nucleotides: TGTGCCAGCAGCCCCTTCGGACAGGGAGGAGGGGACACTGAAGCTTTCTTT.